Described below is a single TCR beta chain sequence and its context. Its specificity is not known. The sample is drawn from a study of cytomegalovirus exposure and HLA in healthy donors. About the study: When 398 donors were genotyped, about 81% of them were found to fall in the Caucasian-associated ancestry cluster.

Study-wide findings and caveats: Analyses of presence/absence relied on an assumption of roughly uniform sequencing depth across donors. In a later analysis, HLA-associated TCR beta chains were more clonally expanded than equally common others.

In germline, CDR1 is MNHEY, CDR2 SMNVEV (reference sequence). This CDR3 has 15 amino acids. J gave up 6 bases and V 7 bases, and 9 bases lay outside the gene matches. This PCR relied on a set of 60 Vbeta primers and 13 Jbeta primers. Generated by immunoSEQ multiplex PCR, the TCRdb table keeps only in-frame clones and is missing some. The sample holds 120,000 or so clones; more than 75% are singletons and the top ten take roughly 1.8%. This TCR derives from a man aged 18-30 years in good health and CMV-seronegative. Sequenced material: PBMCs. The gene calls are TRBV27 and TRBJ2-1; 10 positions match TRBD1. CDR3 nucleotides: TGTGCCAGCAACCTACTGGGACAGGGGATCAATGAGCAGTTCTTC. Amino acids: CASNLLGQGINEQFF.